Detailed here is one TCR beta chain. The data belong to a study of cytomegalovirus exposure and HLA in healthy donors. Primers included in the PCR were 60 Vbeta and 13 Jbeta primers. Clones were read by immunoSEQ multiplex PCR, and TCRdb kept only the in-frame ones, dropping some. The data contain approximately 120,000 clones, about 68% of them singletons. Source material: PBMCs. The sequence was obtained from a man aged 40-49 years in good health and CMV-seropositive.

The CDR3 DNA sequence: TGTGCCAGCAGCGAACTAGCACAGCAGTTCTTC. Protein sequence: CASSELAQQFF. The chain has TRBV6-1 and TRBJ2-1, with D maybe TRBD2 (6 bases). This CDR3 region has 11 residues. Between the trimmed V and J ends, which lost 6 bases and 11 bases, there was a span of 11 bases. Germline CDR1 and CDR2: MNHNS and SASEGT.